One and the same sample provided the 21 T cell receptor beta chains below, sequenced in a study of cytomegalovirus exposure and HLA in healthy donors. The PCR made use of 60 Vbeta and 13 Jbeta primers. Profiled with immunoSEQ multiplex PCR; TCRdb holds only in-frame clones, not every one. The sample has about 150,000 clones, approximately 81% seen once. Sequenced sample: PBMCs. These receptors all stem from a boy between 2 and 10 years old in good health and CMV-seronegative.

This chain joins TRBV19 and TRBJ1-5; D might be TRBD1 (5 bases). The germline V gene encodes CDR1 LNHDA and CDR2 SQIVND (reference sequence). The CDR3 is 15 residues long. With 7 bases removed from V and 1 base from J, the gap between germline ends came to 14 bases. The CDR3: CASIPGGGSNQPQHF. The CDR3 DNA is TGTGCCAGTATCCCGGGGGGAGGCAGCAATCAGCCCCAGCATTTT.

About this clone: Other DNA sequences in the same sample also yield this CDR3. The chain joins TRBV11-2 to TRBJ2-2, with D maybe TRBD2 (6 bases). This CDR3 region has 15 residues. Germline loops: CDR1 SGHAT, CDR2 FQNNGV. V lost 5 bases and J 0 bases, leaving 10 bases between the germline ends. The DNA of the CDR3 is TGTGCCAGCAGCCCTAGCGCTTCGAACACCGGGGAGCTGTTTTTT. The encoded protein is CASSPSASNTGELFF.

The genes are TRBV6-5 and TRBJ1-2; 8 nucleotides align to TRBD1. Germline loops: CDR1 MNHEY, CDR2 SVGAGI. Germline trimming cut 4 bases from V and 4 bases from J; bases unmatched to any gene: 5. CDR3 size: 14 residues. For the CDR3, the DNA is TGTGCCAGCAGTTTGGGGACAGGTCTCTATGGCTACACCTTC. As protein: CASSLGTGLYGYTF.

This clone was counted a few times. The chain employs TRBV7-9 and TRBJ1-1, with 12 nucleotides matching TRBD1. This CDR3 spans 18 amino acids. Trimming cost V 2 bases and J 4 bases; bases outside gene matches: 11. From germline, CDR1 is SEHNR and CDR2 FQNEAQ (reference sequence). The CDR3, as DNA: TGTGCCAGCAGCTTAAATAGGTGGGGGACAGGGGGCTCCACTGAAGCTTTCTTT. This encodes CASSLNRWGTGGSTEAFF.

A single count supports this clone. The chain carries TRBV14 and TRBJ1-2; D remains ambiguous. V gave up 1 base and J gave up 5 bases, with 8 bases separating them. The CDR3 contains 13 residues. In germline, CDR1 is SGHDN, CDR2 FVKESK. The CDR3 loop is CASSQGGRYGYTF. Here the CDR3 DNA reads TGTGCCAGCAGCCAAGGAGGGAGATATGGCTACACCTTC.

The chain combines TRBV13 with TRBJ2-2, with 10 positions matching TRBD1. The CDR3 totals 14 residues. With 5 bases clipped from V and 10 bases from J, the junction kept 7 bases outside the gene matches. The germline gives CDR1 PRHDT, CDR2 FYEKMQ (reference sequence). In DNA form, the CDR3 reads TGTGCCAGCAGCCCCGGGACAGGGGTTCCGGAGCTGTTTTTT. Its protein is CASSPGTGVPELFF. Drawing the rest from reference TRBV13 and TRBJ2-2, the complete variable domain is AAGVIQSPRHLIKEKRETATLKCYPIPRHDTVYWYQQGPGQDPQFLISFYEKMQSDKGSIPDRFSAQQFSDYHSELNMSSLELGDSALYFCASSPGTGVPELFFGEGSRLTVL.

The chain couples TRBV30 to TRBJ2-3; D remains ambiguous. The V gene lost 0 bases and the J gene lost 1 base, with 8 bases spanning the gap. The CDR3 totals 14 residues. Germline V CDR1 and CDR2: GTSNPN, SVGIG (reference sequence). Written as DNA, the CDR3 is TGTGCCTGGAGTGTAAAAGGAGGCACAGATACGCAGTATTTT. Amino acid sequence: CAWSVKGGTDTQYF. Drawing the rest from reference TRBV30 and TRBJ2-3, the complete variable domain is SQTIHQWPATLVQPVGSPLSLECTVEGTSNPNLYWYRQAAGRGLQLLFYSVGIGQISSEVPQNLSASRPQDRQFILSSKKLLLSDSGFYLCAWSVKGGTDTQYFGPGTRLTVL.

The J gene is TRBJ2-1, the V gene TRBV9, with TRBD2 matching over 9 bases. Trimming cost V 0 bases and J 8 bases; bases outside gene matches: 3. Germline V gene sequence: CDR1 SGDLS, CDR2 YYNGEE. The CDR3 is 14 amino acids. CDR3 in DNA: TGTGCCAGCAGCGTAGAAATAGCGGGAGATGAGCAGTTCTTC. It yields the protein CASSVEIAGDEQFF.

This chain joins TRBV28 and TRBJ2-1, with 7 positions matching TRBD1. The CDR3 covers 16 residues. In germline, CDR1 is MDHEN, CDR2 SYDVKM. Losses at the gene ends were 6 bases for V and 8 bases for J; bases not matched to a gene: 16. The CDR3 protein is CASSLTLTGYRDEQFF. DNA for the CDR3: TGTGCCAGCAGCCTAACCTTGACAGGGTATCGAGATGAGCAGTTCTTC.

The chain employs TRBV9 and TRBJ1-6; 7 bases fit TRBD1. CDR3 length equals 15 residues. Trimming took 3 bases from V and 5 from J; bases not matched to a gene: 5. Looked up from germline, CDR1 is SGDLS and CDR2 is YYNGEE. The CDR3 coding sequence is TGTGCCAGCAGCGCCGCCGGGACAGATAATTCACCCCTCCACTTT. Its protein product is CASSAAGTDNSPLHF.

The V gene is TRBV27, the J gene TRBJ2-1; 9 nucleotides match TRBD2. J lost 6 bases, V lost 5 bases, and 8 bases had no gene match. Germline CDR1 MNHEY, CDR2 SMNVEV (reference sequence). The CDR3 loop spans 15 amino acids. The CDR3 reads CASSPSGGTSNEQFF. CDR3 in DNA: TGTGCCAGCAGTCCCAGCGGGGGGACAAGCAATGAGCAGTTCTTC.

The V and J genes are TRBV6-1 and TRBJ1-5; D gene unclear. The germline gives CDR1 MNHNS, CDR2 SASEGT. The CDR3 is made up of 13 amino acids. Trimming removed 4 bases at V and 2 bases at J, with 6 bases between. The CDR3 DNA reads TGTGCCAGCAGTGCTCGTGGCAATCAGCCCCAGCATTTT. Protein: CASSARGNQPQHF.

This chain joins TRBV5-4 and TRBJ1-4; no clear D gene. Deletions cut 4 bases from V and 4 bases from J, with 11 bases between. Germline-derived CDR1 and CDR2 are SGHNT and YYREEE (reference sequence). The CDR3 is 14 amino acids. The CDR3 sequence is CASSPGEDNEKLFF. The CDR3 DNA is TGTGCCAGCAGCCCTGGGGAGGATAATGAAAAACTGTTTTTT. Variable domain in full (rest from reference TRBV5-4 and TRBJ1-4): ETGVTQSPTHLIKTRGQQVTLRCSSQSGHNTVSWYQQALGQGPQFIFQYYREEENGRGNFPPRFSGLQFPNYSSELNVNALELDDSALYLCASSPGEDNEKLFFGSGTQLSVL.

The rearrangement links TRBV6-6 to TRBJ2-1, with a possible D match to TRBD2 (7 bases). The CDR3 has 13 amino acids. The germline CDR1 and CDR2 sequences are MNHNY and SVGAGI (reference sequence). The V end was cut by 11 bases, the J end by 7 bases, with 18 bases between. In DNA, the CDR3 is TGTGCCTCAAAACGGGGGGCGGGAAATGAGCAGTTCTTC. Translated: CASKRGAGNEQFF.

This clone has just one count. The gene calls are TRBV6-1 and TRBJ1-2; 9 bases fit TRBD1. The V gene's germline CDR1 is MNHNS and CDR2 SASEGT. The J segment lost 8 bases and the V segment lost 7 bases, leaving 5 bases of the junction unmatched. The CDR3 covers 12 residues. CDR3 coding DNA: TGTGCCAGCAATGGACAGGGGAGGGGCTACACCTTC. Protein product: CASNGQGRGYTF.

This clone came up a few times. The rearrangement joins TRBV27 to TRBJ2-3, with D uncertain. V dropped 3 bases and J dropped 4 bases, with 8 bases sitting between them. The CDR3 has 13 amino acids. The germline V gene encodes CDR1 MNHEY and CDR2 SMNVEV (reference sequence). CDR3 loop: CASSFRLADTQYF. The CDR3 region has the DNA TGTGCCAGCAGTTTCAGGTTGGCAGATACGCAGTATTTT.

The chain is built from TRBV14 and TRBJ1-1; the D gene is possibly TRBD1 (5 bases). This CDR3 spans 15 amino acids. Trimming shortened V by 4 bases and J by 2 bases, and 14 bases separated the two germline ends. Germline V gives CDR1 SGHDN, CDR2 FVKESK. CDR3 DNA: TGTGCCAGCAGCCCGAGAGACAGAGTTAACACTGAAGCTTTCTTT. Its protein product is CASSPRDRVNTEAFF.

The rearrangement uses TRBV5-1 and TRBJ1-5, with D perhaps matching TRBD1 (6 bases). Germline lookup yields CDR1 SGHRS and CDR2 YFSETQ. The V and J ends lost 0 bases and 2 bases respectively, with 12 bases between them. The length of the CDR3 is 16 residues. Written as DNA, the CDR3 is TGCGCCAGCAGCTTGGTCGGGGGGCTGGGCAATCAGCCCCAGCATTTT. This encodes CASSLVGGLGNQPQHF.

This clone turned up a few times. V gene TRBV9 combines with J gene TRBJ2-2; no definite D call. The V and J ends lost 0 bases and 7 bases respectively, with 10 bases between them. CDR1 and CDR2 (germline): SGDLS, YYNGEE. The CDR3 length is 14 residues. The CDR3: CASSVGWALGELFF. DNA of the CDR3: TGTGCCAGCAGCGTAGGCTGGGCCCTCGGGGAGCTGTTTTTT.

The chain recombines TRBV28 with TRBJ1-6; no clear D. Germline V lookup: CDR1 MDHEN, CDR2 SYDVKM. There are 14 residues in the CDR3. V was trimmed by 2 bases and J by 11 bases, leaving 13 bases between them. The CDR3 DNA reads TGTGCCAGCAGTTTAGGAGGGAAATTCACACCCCTCCACTTT. Protein: CASSLGGKFTPLHF.

The J gene is TRBJ2-1, the V gene TRBV11-2; D not certain. V was cut by 1 base and J by 8 bases, with 12 bases left in between. Germline V gene sequence: CDR1 SGHAT, CDR2 FQNNGV. This CDR3 spans 14 amino acids. The CDR3 nucleotides read TGTGCCAGCAGCTTAGTTGGCACAGAAGATGAGCAGTTCTTC. It encodes CASSLVGTEDEQFF.